Below are 23 T cell receptor beta chains sequenced from a single sample in a study of T cells of healthy individuals. TCRdb re-called the 5' RACE reads with MiXCR, one entry per CDR3 protein. The sample lists 53,000 or so distinct CDR3 sequences, 14% to 15% seen once, with more than 15% in the top ten. The receptors were sampled from a human donor in good health.

Only a few counts were recorded for this clonotype. The chain links TRBV4-3 to TRBJ1-4; 7 nucleotides agree with TRBD1. From germline, CDR1 is LGHNA and CDR2 YSLEER. Germline trimming cut 5 bases from V and 8 bases from J; bases unmatched to any gene: 17. The CDR3 contains 17 residues. As DNA, the CDR3 is TGCGCCAGCAGCTCCACGCAACAGGGGACTGATGGCGAAAAACTGTTTTTT. Translated: CASSSTQQGTDGEKLFF.

J is TRBJ2-1 and V is TRBV20-1, with D perhaps TRBD2 (5 bases). This CDR3 contains 16 residues. V gave up 2 bases and J gave up 0 bases, with 14 bases separating them. Germline CDR1 reads DFQATT; CDR2 reads SNEGSKA (reference sequence). CDR3 DNA: TGCAGTGCTAGACCCCCCGGAGGTAGCTCCTACAATGAGCAGTTCTTC. Translated, it gives CSARPPGGSSYNEQFF.

This clonotype was counted between two and nine times. V is TRBV7-2 and J is TRBJ2-7; 7 bases align to TRBD1. With 1 base clipped from V and 0 bases from J, the junction kept 6 bases outside the gene matches. From germline, CDR1 is SGHTA and CDR2 FQGNSA. The CDR3 contains 16 residues. The DNA of the CDR3 is TGTGCCAGCAGCTTAGTCTCGGGGACAGACTCCTACGAGCAGTACTTC. Its translation: CASSLVSGTDSYEQYF.

This clonotype was seen a few times. The chain couples TRBV20-1 to TRBJ2-7, with 7 bases identical to TRBD2. This CDR3 contains 12 residues. Trimming removed 5 bases from V and 7 bases from J; junction bases left unmatched: 8. Per the germline V gene, CDR1 is DFQATT and CDR2 is SNEGSKA (reference sequence). This CDR3 is CSAPAGSNEQYF. In nucleotides, the CDR3 is TGCAGTGCTCCAGCGGGATCTAATGAGCAGTACTTC.

This clonotype was detected ten times or more. This chain joins TRBV24-1 and TRBJ1-1; 9 nucleotides match TRBD1. V shed 4 bases, J shed 4 bases, and the junction held 9 bases outside the gene matches. This CDR3 region has 16 residues. Germline loops: CDR1 KGHDR, CDR2 SFDVKD. The CDR3 coding sequence is TGTGCCACCAGTGAGGGGACAGGGTTTGGAAGCACTGAAGCTTTCTTT. Amino acid sequence: CATSEGTGFGSTEAFF.

This clonotype was picked up a small number of times. This sequence joins TRBV6-2 or TRBV6-3 and TRBJ2-1; no definite D call. The CDR3 is 11 residues long. Germline V lookup: CDR1 MNHEY, CDR2 SVGEGT. V gave up 5 bases and J gave up 9 bases, with 8 bases separating them. In DNA, the CDR3 is TGTGCCAGCAGTCCCCCCGGTGAGCAGTTCTTC. Its translation is CASSPPGEQFF.

This clonotype was counted between two and nine times. This chain links TRBV5-1 with TRBJ1-1; D gene unclear. Germline V gives CDR1 SGHRS, CDR2 YFSETQ. V shed 5 bases and J shed 0 bases, with 8 bases lying between them. This CDR3 region has 13 residues. CDR3 DNA sequence: TGCGCCAGCAGATCGGCCATGAACACTGAAGCTTTCTTT. Its translation is CASRSAMNTEAFF.

This clonotype was seen at least ten times. The chain is built from TRBV6-4 and TRBJ2-1; D tentatively reads TRBD1 or TRBD2 (7 bases each). Trimming pared 8 bases from V and 5 bases from J, leaving 13 bases between. Germline V gene lookup returns CDR1 MRHNA and CDR2 SNTAGT. The CDR3 loop spans 13 amino acids. The CDR3 bases are TGTGCCAGCCAGGGGGGGAGCCACAATGAGCAGTTCTTC. Its protein is CASQGGSHNEQFF.

This clonotype was found many times. The V call is TRBV6-5, the J call TRBJ2-2; possible D gene TRBD2, 6 bases. The germline gives CDR1 MNHEY, CDR2 SVGAGI. This CDR3 contains 14 residues. The V end was cut by 8 bases, the J end by 6 bases, with 16 bases between. CDR3 bases: TGTGCCAGCCGTGGGGGGAATCGTGCCGGGGAGCTGTTTTTT. It encodes CASRGGNRAGELFF.

This clonotype was seen at least ten times. The chain carries TRBV6-1 and TRBJ2-1; 14 nucleotides match TRBD2. J gave up 6 bases and V 1 base, and 11 bases lay outside the gene matches. The CDR3 is 19 amino acids. From germline, CDR1 is MNHNS and CDR2 SASEGT. The CDR3 nucleotides are TGTGCCAGCAGTGAAGTCCCGGGACTAGCGGGAGCGATCTCCAATGAGCAGTTCTTC. Its protein is CASSEVPGLAGAISNEQFF.

The CDR3 nucleotides are TGCAGTGCTTTTAGCCCCTTAGGGGAGGCAAATGAGCAGTTCTTC. Its protein product is CSAFSPLGEANEQFF. The chain couples TRBV20-1 to TRBJ2-1, with a weak D call TRBD2 (6 bases). V lost 5 bases and J lost 7, with 21 bases in between. Germline V CDR1 and CDR2: DFQATT, SNEGSKA (reference sequence). The CDR3 has 15 amino acids.

The V and J genes are TRBV3-1 and TRBJ2-5; tentatively, D is TRBD1 (6 bases). Trimming left V 5 bases short and J 0 bases short, with 13 bases between. The CDR3 is 15 amino acids. The V gene's germline CDR1 is LGHDT and CDR2 YNNKEL (reference sequence). CDR3 loop: CASSWGPGNQETQYF. Here the CDR3 DNA reads TGTGCCAGCAGCTGGGGGCCGGGAAACCAAGAGACCCAGTACTTC.

Details on this clonotype: An end of the junction differs from the germline gene, which may be a read error. The genes are TRBV11-2 and TRBJ2-1; D gene uncertain. Germline CDR1 SGHAT, CDR2 FQNNGV. The CDR3 is 14 residues long. CDR3 nucleotides: TGTGCCAGCAGCCTAGAGGTAGCACGGAATGAGCAGTTCTTC. Amino acid sequence: CASSLEVARNEQFF. Full variable domain (rest looked up from reference TRBV11-2 and TRBJ2-1): EAGVAQSPRYKIIEKRQSVAFWCNPISGHATLYWYQQILGQGPKLLIQFQNNGVVDDSQLPKDRFSAERLKGVDSTLKIQPAKLEDSAVYLCASSLEVARNEQFFGPGTRLTVL.

The chain couples TRBV21-1 to TRBJ2-1; no check of the table's D call, TRBD1, against the DNA was made. TRBV21-1 is assigned pseudogene status. The CDR3 has 16 amino acids. DNA of the CDR3: TGTGCCAGCAGCATTAGGGACAGGGGGAAAGATAATGAGCAGTTCTTC. This translates into CASSIRDRGKDNEQFF.

This clonotype has ten or more counts. The rearrangement joins TRBV2 to TRBJ2-5, with 9 nucleotides matching TRBD2. The CDR3 has 14 amino acids. The V gene's germline CDR1 is SNHLY and CDR2 FYNNEI. Germline trimming cut 5 bases from V and 3 bases from J; bases unmatched to any gene: 4. The CDR3 spells CASSPKRGEETQYF. CDR3 DNA sequence: TGTGCCAGCAGTCCGAAGCGGGGGGAAGAGACCCAGTACTTC.

The chain carries TRBV7-2 and TRBJ2-7; TRBD1 matches at 8 bases. Trimming cost V 6 bases and J 6 bases; bases outside gene matches: 10. CDR1 is SGHTA and CDR2 is FQGNSA in the germline V gene. This CDR3 comprises 14 residues. CDR3 DNA: TGTGCCAGCAGACCCACAGGGGGGCGCGGCGAGCAGTACTTC. The encoded protein is CASRPTGGRGEQYF.

There are many counts of this clonotype. V usage is TRBV9 and J usage is TRBJ2-3, with 7 bases lining up with TRBD2. The CDR3 covers 13 residues. The V gene's germline CDR1 is SGDLS and CDR2 YYNGEE. The trim removed 2 bases at V and 5 bases at J, leaving 2 bases unmatched. The CDR3 is CASSVSGEDTQYF. The CDR3 nucleotides are TGTGCCAGCAGCGTGAGCGGGGAAGATACGCAGTATTTT.

There are many counts of this clonotype. The chain employs TRBV4-3 and TRBJ1-1; no reliable D call. This CDR3 region has 18 residues. With 4 bases removed from V and 0 bases from J, the gap between germline ends came to 21 bases. Per the germline V gene, CDR1 is LGHNA and CDR2 is YSLEER. DNA for the CDR3: TGCGCCAGCAGCCCCTCTTTGAGGCGGACTGTAATGAACACTGAAGCTTTCTTT. It specifies CASSPSLRRTVMNTEAFF.

The V gene is TRBV2, the J gene TRBJ2-7, with a possible D match to TRBD2 (7 bases). The germline gives CDR1 SNHLY, CDR2 FYNNEI. V was pared by 4 bases and J by 2 bases, with 15 bases between. This CDR3 has 15 residues. The CDR3 loop reads CASSVGAGATYEQYF. In nucleotides, the CDR3 is TGTGCCAGCAGTGTAGGCGCGGGGGCCACCTACGAGCAGTACTTC. The entire variable domain, with the rest obtained from reference TRBV2 and TRBJ2-7, is as follows: EPEVTQTPSHQVTQMGQEVILRCVPISNHLYFYWYRQILGQKVEFLVSFYNNEISEKSEIFDDQFSVERPDGSNFTLKIRSTKLEDSAMYFCASSVGAGATYEQYFGPGTRLTVT.

This clonotype was seen ten or more times. This chain links TRBV6-5 with TRBJ2-2; the D gene could be TRBD1 or TRBD2 (6 bases each). The germline V and J ends were trimmed by 2 bases and 1 base, with 14 bases remaining between them. From germline, CDR1 is MNHEY and CDR2 SVGAGI. This CDR3 region has 17 residues. The CDR3 reads CASSYLGGRGNTGELFF. The CDR3 nucleotides read TGTGCCAGCAGTTACCTGGGGGGCAGGGGGAACACCGGGGAGCTGTTTTTT.

A few counts support this clonotype. The chain employs TRBV30 and TRBJ1-6; 8 bases fit TRBD1. V shed 0 bases and J 9 bases; nucleotides not matched to a gene: 4. The germline gives CDR1 GTSNPN, CDR2 SVGIG (reference sequence). There are 14 residues in the CDR3. The CDR3 region is CAWSVSQGASPLHF. CDR3 sequence (DNA): TGTGCCTGGAGTGTCTCTCAGGGGGCTTCACCCCTCCACTTT.

This clonotype has more than one count but fewer than ten. The CDR3 DNA is TGTGCCAGCAGTGAATCTAACACGAAAGAGACCCAGTACTTC. It yields the protein CASSESNTKETQYF. J is TRBJ2-5 and V is TRBV2; D unresolved. The CDR3 runs to 14 residues. Germline V gene sequence: CDR1 SNHLY, CDR2 FYNNEI. Trimming shortened V by 2 bases and J by 3 bases, and 10 bases separated the two germline ends.

This clonotype was counted at least ten times. The chain carries TRBV4-3 and TRBJ1-5; D gene uncertain. Germline loops: CDR1 LGHNA, CDR2 YSLEER. The CDR3 contains 14 residues. V lost 4 bases, J lost 1 base, and 8 bases lay in between. The CDR3 sequence: CASSPERSNQPQHF. The CDR3 DNA follows: TGCGCCAGCAGCCCGGAACGGAGCAATCAGCCCCAGCATTTT.